Listed below are T cell receptor beta chains from one sample, sequenced in a study of T cells in narcolepsy. Produced via immunoSEQ multiplex PCR; TCRdb's table is partial and in-frame only. The sample shows about 32,000 clones, 79% of them seen only once. The sample consisted of memory (CD45RA-) CD4+ T cells from blood. These receptors were obtained from a human donor in good health. The CDR3 runs from the conserved cysteine through the conserved F or W. Size tells how often a clone was seen (once, few, many) or the class of an expanded clone, and some rows leave it out.

size: NA; V: TRBV19; J: TRBJ2-7; CDR3: CASATSGSSYEQYF
size: few; V: TRBV7-9; J: TRBJ1-2; CDR3: CASSRDISNYGYTF
size: NA; V: TRBV29-1; J: TRBJ2-1; CDR3: CSVELGQTPGEQFF
size: NA; V: TRBV7-2; J: TRBJ2-3; CDR3: CASSLEPSGTQYF
size: NA; V: TRBV30; J: TRBJ1-2; CDR3: CALIPGQEPRYYGYTF
size: NA; V: TRBV14; J: TRBJ2-7; CDR3: CASSQVGGSQQYF
size: few; V: TRBV5-4; J: TRBJ1-1; CDR3: CASSLAVFNTEAFF
size: NA; V: TRBV5-1; J: TRBJ2-7; CDR3: CASSLATGAYEQYF
size: NA; V: TRBV20-1; J: TRBJ1-1; CDR3: CSSKRGGRAFF
size: NA; V: TRBV11-2; J: TRBJ2-1; CDR3: CASSWFASGSMGLNEQFF
size: NA; V: TRBV27; J: TRBJ1-2; CDR3: CASSGTGRQGVDGYTF
size: NA; V: TRBV30; J: TRBJ1-6; CDR3: CAWSTYPPGQVNSPLHF
size: NA; V: TRBV5-8; J: TRBJ1-1; CDR3: CASSFDQGRAEAFF
size: NA; V: TRBV7-8; J: TRBJ2-2; CDR3: CASSLDGLGELFF
size: NA; V: TRBV14; J: TRBJ2-1; CDR3: CASSQVPPQDNEQFF
size: NA; V: TRBV19; J: TRBJ2-1; CDR3: CASSSGTGEQFF
size: few; V: TRBV2; J: TRBJ2-2; CDR3: CASTGTSGNTGELFF
size: NA; V: TRBV5-1; J: TRBJ1-3; CDR3: CASSLGSGNTIYF
size: few; V: TRBV4-2; J: TRBJ1-1; CDR3: CASSQEGQGTTEAFF
size: NA; V: TRBV27; J: TRBJ2-4; CDR3: CASTPPGLVNIQYF
size: NA; V: TRBV6-6; J: TRBJ2-3; CDR3: CASSLLGDTQYF
size: NA; V: TRBV7-9; J: TRBJ2-3; CDR3: CASSLGVGGKKDTQYF
size: NA; V: TRBV19; J: TRBJ2-5; CDR3: CASSIESRGFQETQYF
size: NA; V: TRBV5-1; J: TRBJ2-7; CDR3: CASSPDGSLSGEQYF
size: NA; V: TRBV5-5; J: TRBJ2-5; CDR3: CASSLTRWGETQYF
size: NA; V: TRBV6-1; J: TRBJ2-7; CDR3: CATTPRRGEQYF
size: NA; V: TRBV6-5; J: TRBJ2-2; CDR3: CASSYSGGRTGELFF
size: NA; V: TRBV14; J: TRBJ2-5; CDR3: CASSQVTAYGTQYF
size: NA; V: TRBV6-1; J: TRBJ2-5; CDR3: CASSEGLAQETQYF
size: NA; V: TRBV5-6; J: TRBJ1-5; CDR3: CASSLGGFSNQPQHF
size: NA; V: TRBV30; J: TRBJ2-2; CDR3: CAWRAPGLAGGMNTGELFF
size: NA; V: TRBV7-9; J: TRBJ1-5; CDR3: CASSDYGQPQHF
size: once; V: TRBV7-6; J: TRBJ2-7; CDR3: CASSGGGQGNYEQYF
size: NA; V: TRBV5-1; J: NA; CDR3: CASSFGAGGGYEQYF
size: NA; V: TRBV11-3; J: TRBJ1-1; CDR3: CASSFTNTEAFF
size: few; V: TRBV28; J: TRBJ2-7; CDR3: CATGGTPSYEQYF